This T cell receptor beta chain appears in the sequencing data of a study of blood T cell repertoires in COVID-19. Assay used: immunoSEQ multiplex PCR; TCRdb lists only in-frame clones, some missing. The table shows 250,000 to 350,000 clones, with approximately 85% occurring only once. Per the germline V gene, CDR1 is MGHRA and CDR2 is YSYEKL. The CDR3 has 16 amino acids. V dropped 0 bases and J dropped 4; count of bases not matched to a gene: 6. The sequencing sample was made of PBMCs or T cells enriched from blood (not recorded which). The source of this sequence is a woman aged 25 to 39 who had recovered from COVID-19. The chain recombines TRBV4-1 with TRBJ1-2, with TRBD1 matching over 9 bases. The CDR3 DNA follows: TGCGCCAGCAGCCAAGATGGGGGGACAGGGACCTATGGCTACACCTTC. This gives the protein CASSQDGGTGTYGYTF.